This TCR beta chain was observed in a study of cytomegalovirus exposure and HLA in healthy donors (dated by TCRdb to about 2017). With respect to the entire study: The 666 repertoires of the first cohort and the roughly 120 validation repertoires were produced on the same platform, according to a later analysis. The aim of the study was to test whether cataloging public T cell receptors could identify signatures of past pathogen exposure. In addition to the first cohort of approximately 650 subjects, a separate validation cohort of 120 different subjects was used. To predict cytomegalovirus infection status, the study brought together high-throughput TCR immunosequencing, statistical association of individual TCRs with disease status, and machine learning. Overall study outcomes, separate from this receptor: All 120 or so repertoires were used to score co-occurrence in the validation cohort in a later analysis, because that analysis had no HLA typing for the cohort. In vitro tests confirmed that a few of the cytomegalovirus-associated TCR beta chains recognize cytomegalovirus antigens. The study gave a list of around 170 TCR beta chains associated with cytomegalovirus. The authors suggested that the approach could potentially be extended to other disease states and immunological phenotypes. Of the cluster scores, roughly 95% were above 0 in a later analysis, which found that TCRs clustered in the first cohort also tended to co-occur in the 95 to 150 validation repertoires. Most TCR sequences were observed very rarely across donors, whereas some public TCRs were present in many individuals. The classifier was reported to diagnose cytomegalovirus status with high specificity and sensitivity in both the original and validation cohorts.

The cysteine opens and the phenylalanine closes a CDR3 of 13 amino acids. The sequence is cut down to CDR3 DNA, 39 bases in frame from base 1. V loses 4 bases of germline sequence and J loses 7 bases, and the interval between the two ends is 12 bases. Based on the germline V gene, the CDR1 and CDR2 sequences are SGHTA and FQGNSA. The donors were included in the validation cohort of 120 subjects, a group kept apart from the roughly 730-subject first cohort. Library creation used the immunoSEQ multiplex PCR assay. Concerning the study's data processing: To diagnose cytomegalovirus status from the catalog of TCR beta chain sequences, a statistical classification framework was built. TCRdb retrieved this table from immuneACCESS and kept in-frame rearrangements only. Not all clones are present; in checked studies, unresolved V genes account for under half, and no reason is known for the remainder. V and J calls and clone size are copied from that table; D and trimming were computed from the DNA. This sample gives some 170,000 clones in total; less than 90% of them show up just once. The ten biggest clones cover roughly 6% of the sample.

A word on this clone: The antigen this receptor binds is unknown. One base away there is no much larger clone; base qualities are not given.

Sequencing was carried out using PBMCs. The chain is encoded by TRBV7-2 joined to TRBJ2-3; the D segment cannot be called with confidence. This receptor was taken from a woman aged 30 to 39 in good health and CMV-seronegative. The DNA is as follows: TGTGCCAGCAGCTCTTCTCACGGGTATACGCAGTATTTT. This gives the protein CASSSSHGYTQYF.